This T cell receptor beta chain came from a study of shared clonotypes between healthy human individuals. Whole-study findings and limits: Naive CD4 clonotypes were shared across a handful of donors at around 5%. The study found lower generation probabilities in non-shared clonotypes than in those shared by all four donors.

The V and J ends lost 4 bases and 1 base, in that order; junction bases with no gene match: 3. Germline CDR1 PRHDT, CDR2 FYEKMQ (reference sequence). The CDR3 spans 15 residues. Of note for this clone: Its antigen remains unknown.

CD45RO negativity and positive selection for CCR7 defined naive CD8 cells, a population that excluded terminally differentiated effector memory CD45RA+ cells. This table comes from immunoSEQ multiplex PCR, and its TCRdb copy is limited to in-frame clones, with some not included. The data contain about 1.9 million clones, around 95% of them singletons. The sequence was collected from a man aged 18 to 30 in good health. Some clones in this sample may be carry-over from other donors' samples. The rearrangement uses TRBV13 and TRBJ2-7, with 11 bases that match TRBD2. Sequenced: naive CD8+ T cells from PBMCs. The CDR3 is CASSSLAGGSYEQYF. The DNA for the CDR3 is TGTGCCAGCAGCTCGCTAGCGGGAGGATCCTACGAGCAGTACTTC. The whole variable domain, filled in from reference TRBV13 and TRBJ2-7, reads AAGVIQSPRHLIKEKRETATLKCYPIPRHDTVYWYQQGPGQDPQFLISFYEKMQSDKGSIPDRFSAQQFSDYHSELNMSSLELGDSALYFCASSSLAGGSYEQYFGPGTRLTVT.